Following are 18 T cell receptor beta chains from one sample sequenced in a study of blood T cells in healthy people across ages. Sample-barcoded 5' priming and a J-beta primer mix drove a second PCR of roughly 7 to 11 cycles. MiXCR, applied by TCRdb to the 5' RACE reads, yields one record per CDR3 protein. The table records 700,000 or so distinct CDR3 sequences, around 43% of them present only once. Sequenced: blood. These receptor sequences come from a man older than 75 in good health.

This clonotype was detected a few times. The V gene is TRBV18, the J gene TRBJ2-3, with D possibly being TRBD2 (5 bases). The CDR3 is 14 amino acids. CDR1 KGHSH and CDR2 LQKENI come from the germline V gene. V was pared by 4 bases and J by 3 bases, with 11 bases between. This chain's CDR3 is CASSLRRDTDTQYF. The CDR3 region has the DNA TGTGCCAGCTCACTGAGACGGGATACAGATACGCAGTATTTT.

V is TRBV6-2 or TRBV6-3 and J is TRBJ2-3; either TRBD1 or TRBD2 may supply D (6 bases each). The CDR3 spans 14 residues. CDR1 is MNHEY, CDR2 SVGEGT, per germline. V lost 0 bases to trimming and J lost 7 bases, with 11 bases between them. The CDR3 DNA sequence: TGTGCCAGCAGTTACTCGACGGGGGCCAATACGCAGTATTTT. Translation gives CASSYSTGANTQYF.

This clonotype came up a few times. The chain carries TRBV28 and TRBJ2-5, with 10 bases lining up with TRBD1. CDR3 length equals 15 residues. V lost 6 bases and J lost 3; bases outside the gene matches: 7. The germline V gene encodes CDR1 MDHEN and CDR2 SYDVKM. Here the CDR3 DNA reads TGTGCCAGCAGGTTGGGGACAGGGGTGAAAGAGACCCAGTACTTC. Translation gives CASRLGTGVKETQYF.

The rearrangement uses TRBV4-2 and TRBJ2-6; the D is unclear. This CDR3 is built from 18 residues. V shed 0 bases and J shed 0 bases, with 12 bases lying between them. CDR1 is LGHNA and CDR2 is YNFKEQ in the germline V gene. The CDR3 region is CASSQDDIQSSGANVLTF. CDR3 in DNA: TGTGCCAGCAGCCAAGATGACATCCAAAGCTCTGGGGCCAACGTCCTGACTTTC.

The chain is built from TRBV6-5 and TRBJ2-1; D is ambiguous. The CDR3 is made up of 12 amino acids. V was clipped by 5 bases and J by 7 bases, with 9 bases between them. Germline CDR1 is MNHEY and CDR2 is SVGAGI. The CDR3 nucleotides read TGTGCCAGCAGTCACCGTCAAAATGAGCAGTTCTTC. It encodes CASSHRQNEQFF.

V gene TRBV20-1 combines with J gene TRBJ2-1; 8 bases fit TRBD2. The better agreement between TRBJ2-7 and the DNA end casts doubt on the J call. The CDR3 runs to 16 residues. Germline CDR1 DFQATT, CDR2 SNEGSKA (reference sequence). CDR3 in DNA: TGCAGTGCTCCGATAGCGGGAATAAGCTCCTACAATGAGCAGTACTTC. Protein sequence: CSAPIAGISSYNEQYF.

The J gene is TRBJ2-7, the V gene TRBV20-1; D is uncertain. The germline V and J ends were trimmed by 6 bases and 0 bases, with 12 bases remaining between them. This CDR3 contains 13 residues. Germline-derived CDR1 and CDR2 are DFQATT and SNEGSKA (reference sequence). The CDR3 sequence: CSATKSSSYEQYF. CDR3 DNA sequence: TGCAGTGCCACTAAATCTAGCTCCTACGAGCAGTACTTC.

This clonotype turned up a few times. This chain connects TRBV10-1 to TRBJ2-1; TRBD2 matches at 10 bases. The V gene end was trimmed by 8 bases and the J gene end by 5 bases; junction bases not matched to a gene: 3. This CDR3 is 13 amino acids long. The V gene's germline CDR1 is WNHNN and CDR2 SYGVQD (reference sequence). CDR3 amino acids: CASRTSGHNEQFF. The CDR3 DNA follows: TGCGCCAGCCGGACTAGCGGACACAATGAGCAGTTCTTC.

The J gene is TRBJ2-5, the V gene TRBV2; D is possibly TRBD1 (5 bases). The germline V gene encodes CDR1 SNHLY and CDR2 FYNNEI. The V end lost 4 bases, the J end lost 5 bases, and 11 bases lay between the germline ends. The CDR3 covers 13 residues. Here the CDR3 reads CASSGAGFETQYF. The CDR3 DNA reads TGTGCCAGCAGTGGGGCAGGGTTCGAGACCCAGTACTTC.

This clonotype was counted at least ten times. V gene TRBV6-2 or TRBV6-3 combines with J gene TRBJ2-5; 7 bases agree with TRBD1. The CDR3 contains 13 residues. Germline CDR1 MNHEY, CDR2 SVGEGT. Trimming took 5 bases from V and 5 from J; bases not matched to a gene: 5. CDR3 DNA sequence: TGTGCCAGCAGTCAACAGGGGCTGGAGACCCAGTACTTC. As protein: CASSQQGLETQYF.

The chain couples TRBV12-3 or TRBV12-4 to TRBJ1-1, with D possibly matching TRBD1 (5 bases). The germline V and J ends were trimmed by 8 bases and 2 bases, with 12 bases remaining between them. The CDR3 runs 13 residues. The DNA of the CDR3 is TGTGCCAGCGCCGCCGGGGGAAACACTGAAGCTTTCTTT. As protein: CASAAGGNTEAFF.

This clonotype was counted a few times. The CDR3, as DNA: TGCAGTGCGACCCCGGTAGAGCTGGACTACAATGAGCAGTTCTTC. Translated, it gives CSATPVELDYNEQFF. The chain carries TRBV20-1 and TRBJ2-1; D is undetermined. The germline V and J ends were trimmed by 6 bases and 3 bases, with 18 bases remaining between them. CDR3 length: 15 residues. The germline gives CDR1 DFQATT, CDR2 SNEGSKA (reference sequence).

CDR3 sequence reads: CASSQDRNRGGYNEQFF. In DNA form, the CDR3 reads TGCGCCAGCAGCCAAGATCGAAACAGGGGTGGGTACAATGAGCAGTTCTTC. The gene calls are TRBV4-1 and TRBJ2-1, with TRBD1 identical over 7 bases. The CDR3 covers 17 residues. Germline-derived CDR1 and CDR2 are MGHRA and YSYEKL. Trimming cost V 0 bases and J 4 bases; bases outside gene matches: 9.

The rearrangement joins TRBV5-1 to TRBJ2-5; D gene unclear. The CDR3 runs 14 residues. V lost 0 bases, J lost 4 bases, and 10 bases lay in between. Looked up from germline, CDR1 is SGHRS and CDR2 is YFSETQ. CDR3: CASSLASFRETQYF. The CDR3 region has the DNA TGCGCCAGCAGCTTGGCCAGTTTTCGAGAGACCCAGTACTTC.

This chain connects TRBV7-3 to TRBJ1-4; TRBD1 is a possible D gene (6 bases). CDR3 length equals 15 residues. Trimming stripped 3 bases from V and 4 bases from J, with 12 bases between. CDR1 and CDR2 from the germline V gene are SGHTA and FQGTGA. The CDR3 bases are TGTGCCAGCAGCTTGCAGGGGACGGGTAATGAAAAACTGTTTTTT. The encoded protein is CASSLQGTGNEKLFF.

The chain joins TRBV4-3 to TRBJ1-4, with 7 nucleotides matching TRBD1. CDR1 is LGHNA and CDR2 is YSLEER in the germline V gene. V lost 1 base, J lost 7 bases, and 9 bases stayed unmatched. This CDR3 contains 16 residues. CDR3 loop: CASSQAAAGGLEKLFF. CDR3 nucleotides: TGCGCCAGCAGCCAAGCGGCGGCAGGGGGTCTTGAAAAACTGTTTTTT.

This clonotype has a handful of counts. Written as DNA, the CDR3 is TGCAGCGTTGAACCTGAAGCTTTCTTT. Its protein is CSVEPEAFF. The chain carries TRBV29-1 and TRBJ1-1, with no clear D. V dropped 2 bases and J dropped 6 bases, with 1 base sitting between them. Germline CDR1 SQVTM, CDR2 ANQGSEA. The CDR3 has 9 residues.

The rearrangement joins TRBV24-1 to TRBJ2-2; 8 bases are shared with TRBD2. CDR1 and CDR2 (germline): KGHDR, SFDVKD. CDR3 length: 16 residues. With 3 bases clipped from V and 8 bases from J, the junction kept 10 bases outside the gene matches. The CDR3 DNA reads TGTGCCACCAGTGATGCCCGGGGGGGGTCCGGAGGGGAGCTGTTTTTT. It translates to CATSDARGGSGGELFF.